This TCR beta chain was observed in a study of blood T cells in healthy people across ages. Notes on the study in general: Long-lived donors had more naive CD4+ cells and higher diversity than aged donors.

This clonotype was observed a handful of times. The antigen is undetermined. For the second PCR, which ran for about 6 to 11 cycles, a sample-barcoded 5' primer and a J-beta primer mix were used. Researchers report that a template-switch adaptor with 12 random nucleotides tagged each cDNA molecule. From the 5' RACE reads, TCRdb called clonotypes with MiXCR, one entry per CDR3 protein. The table has roughly 1.5 million distinct CDR3 sequences, under 55% seen once. This TCR came from a woman under 30 in good health. Sequencing used blood.

CDR3 bases: TGTGCCAGCAGATATAGCGGGGGGGCCTACGAGCAGTACTTC. Translation: CASRYSGGAYEQYF. This chain connects TRBV11-2 to TRBJ2-7; 11 nucleotides agree with TRBD2. J was trimmed by 2 bases and V by 6 bases; bases with no gene match: 3. From germline, CDR1 is SGHAT and CDR2 FQNNGV. The CDR3 is made up of 14 amino acids.